The source of this T cell receptor (beta chain) is a study of cytomegalovirus exposure and HLA in healthy donors. The sample holds a few counts of this clone. The antigen is undetermined. CDR1 is SGHRS, CDR2 YFSETQ, per germline. The CDR3 runs to 14 residues. Between the trimmed V and J ends, which lost 4 bases and 1 base, there was a span of 11 bases. Study results and caveats: Beyond CMV serostatus, there was no information to go on about immune exposure. A link between a missense DCLRE1C variant and TCR beta V- and J-gene trimming emerged from a later analysis. Most TCR sequences showed up rarely, but some public TCRs showed up in many donors.

Primers included in the PCR were 60 Vbeta and 13 Jbeta primers. Data came from immunoSEQ multiplex PCR; TCRdb stores just in-frame clones and leaves some out. This sample yields about 130,000 clones, of which roughly 88% are seen a single time; 2% to 3% belongs to the top ten. V is TRBV5-1 and J is TRBJ1-1; D is uncertain. The source material was PBMCs. The TCR comes from a man aged 50 or older in good health and CMV-seronegative. CDR3 coding DNA: TGCGCCAGCAGCCAGACAACAGCGAACACTGAAGCTTTCTTT. Translated: CASSQTTANTEAFF.